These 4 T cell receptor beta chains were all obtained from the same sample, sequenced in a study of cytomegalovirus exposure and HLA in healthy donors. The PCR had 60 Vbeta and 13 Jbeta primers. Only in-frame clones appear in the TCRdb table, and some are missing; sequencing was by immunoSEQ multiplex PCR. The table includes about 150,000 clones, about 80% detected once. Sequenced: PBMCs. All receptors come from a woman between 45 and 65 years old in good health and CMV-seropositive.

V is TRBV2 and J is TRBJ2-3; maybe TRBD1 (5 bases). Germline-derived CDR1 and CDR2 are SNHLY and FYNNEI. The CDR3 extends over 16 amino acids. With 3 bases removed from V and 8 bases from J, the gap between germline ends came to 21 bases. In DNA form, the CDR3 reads TGTGCCAGCAGTGACCAGGACACTCCACCTTGGGGTACGCAGTATTTT. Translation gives CASSDQDTPPWGTQYF.

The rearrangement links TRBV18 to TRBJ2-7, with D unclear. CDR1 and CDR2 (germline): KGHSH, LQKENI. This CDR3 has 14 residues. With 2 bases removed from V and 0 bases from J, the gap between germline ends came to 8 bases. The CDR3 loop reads CASSPTQSSYEQYF. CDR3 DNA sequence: TGTGCCAGCTCACCAACACAGAGCTCCTACGAGCAGTACTTC.

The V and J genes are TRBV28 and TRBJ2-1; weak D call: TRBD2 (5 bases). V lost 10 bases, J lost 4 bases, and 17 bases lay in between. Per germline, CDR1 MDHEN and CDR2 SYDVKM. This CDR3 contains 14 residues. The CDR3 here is CATNRAGRYNEQFF. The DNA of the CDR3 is TGTGCCACCAACCGGGCGGGCAGATACAATGAGCAGTTCTTC.

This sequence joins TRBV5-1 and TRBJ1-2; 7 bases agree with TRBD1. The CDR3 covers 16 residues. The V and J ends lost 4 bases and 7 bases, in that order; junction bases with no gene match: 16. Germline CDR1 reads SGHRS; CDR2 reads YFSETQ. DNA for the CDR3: TGCGCCAGCAGCAAGGACCCGGGACGAGGGGGCCGTGGCTACACCTTC. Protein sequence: CASSKDPGRGGRGYTF.